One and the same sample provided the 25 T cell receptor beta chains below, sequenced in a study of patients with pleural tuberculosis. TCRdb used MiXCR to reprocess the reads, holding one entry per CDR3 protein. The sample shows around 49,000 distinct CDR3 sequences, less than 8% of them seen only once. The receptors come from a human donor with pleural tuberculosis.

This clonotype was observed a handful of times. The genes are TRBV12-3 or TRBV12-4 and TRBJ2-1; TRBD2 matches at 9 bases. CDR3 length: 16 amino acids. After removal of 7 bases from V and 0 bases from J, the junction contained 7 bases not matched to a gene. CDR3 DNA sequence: TGTGCCAGCAAACCCCTTAGCGGGAGCTCCTACAATGAGCAGTTCTTC. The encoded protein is CASKPLSGSSYNEQFF.

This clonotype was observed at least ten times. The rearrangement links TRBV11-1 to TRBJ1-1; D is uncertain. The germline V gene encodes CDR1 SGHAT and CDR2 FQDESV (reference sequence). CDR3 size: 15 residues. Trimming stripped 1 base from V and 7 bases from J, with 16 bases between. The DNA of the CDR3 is TGTGCCAGCAGCTTAGTCGGAGATTCCAACCTTGAAGCTTTCTTT. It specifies CASSLVGDSNLEAFF.

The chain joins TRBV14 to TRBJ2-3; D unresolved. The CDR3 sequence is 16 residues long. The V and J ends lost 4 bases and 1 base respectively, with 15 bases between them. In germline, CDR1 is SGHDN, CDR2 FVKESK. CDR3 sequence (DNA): TGTGCCAGCAGCCCGGCGAGAGGTAGGGGCACAGATACGCAGTATTTT. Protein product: CASSPARGRGTDTQYF.

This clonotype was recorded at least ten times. CDR3: CASSYQTSTDTQYF. In nucleotides, the CDR3 is TGTGCCAGCAGTTACCAGACTAGCACAGATACGCAGTATTTT. The J gene is TRBJ2-3, the V gene TRBV6-2 or TRBV6-3, with D uncertain. Germline CDR1 and CDR2: MNHEY and SVGEGT. Trimming took off 2 bases at V and 0 bases at J, with 6 bases between the two ends. This CDR3 comprises 14 residues.

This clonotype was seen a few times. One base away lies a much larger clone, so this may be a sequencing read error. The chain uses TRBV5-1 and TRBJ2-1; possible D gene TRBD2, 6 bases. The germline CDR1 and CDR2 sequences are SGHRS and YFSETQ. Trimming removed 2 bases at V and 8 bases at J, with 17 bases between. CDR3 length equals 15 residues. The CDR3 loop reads CASSLMGRGFDEQFF. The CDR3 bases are TGCGCCAGCAGCTTAATGGGACGGGGGTTCGATGAGCAGTTCTTC.

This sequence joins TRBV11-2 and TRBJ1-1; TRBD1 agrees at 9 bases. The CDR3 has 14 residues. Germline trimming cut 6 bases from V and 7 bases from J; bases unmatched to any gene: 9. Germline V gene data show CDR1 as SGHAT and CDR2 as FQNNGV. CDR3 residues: CASSWDRADVEAFF. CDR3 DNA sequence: TGTGCCAGCAGTTGGGACAGGGCGGACGTTGAAGCTTTCTTT.

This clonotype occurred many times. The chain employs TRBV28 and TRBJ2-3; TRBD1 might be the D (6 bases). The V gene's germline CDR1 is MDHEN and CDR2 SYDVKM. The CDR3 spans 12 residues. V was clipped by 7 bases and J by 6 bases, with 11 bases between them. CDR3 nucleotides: TGTGCCAGCATTTCAGGGGCGGATACGCAGTATTTT. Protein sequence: CASISGADTQYF.

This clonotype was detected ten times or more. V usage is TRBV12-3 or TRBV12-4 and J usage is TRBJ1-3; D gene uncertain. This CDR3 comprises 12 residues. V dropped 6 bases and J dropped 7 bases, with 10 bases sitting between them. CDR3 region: CASSPTPNTIYF. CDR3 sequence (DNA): TGTGCCAGCAGCCCGACCCCGAACACCATATATTTT.

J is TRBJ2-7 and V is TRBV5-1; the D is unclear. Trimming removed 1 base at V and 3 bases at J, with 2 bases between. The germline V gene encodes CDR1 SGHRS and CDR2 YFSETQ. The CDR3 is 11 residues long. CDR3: CASSLNYEQYV. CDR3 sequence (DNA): TGCGCCAGCAGCTTGAACTACGAGCAGTACGTC.

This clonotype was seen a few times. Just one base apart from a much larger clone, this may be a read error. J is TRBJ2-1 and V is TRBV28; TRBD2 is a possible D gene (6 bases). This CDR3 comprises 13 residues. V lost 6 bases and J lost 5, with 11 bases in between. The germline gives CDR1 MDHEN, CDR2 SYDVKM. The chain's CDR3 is CASRRTGDNEQFF. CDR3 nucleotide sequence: TGTGCCAGCAGGAGAACGGGAGACAATGAGCAGTTCTTC. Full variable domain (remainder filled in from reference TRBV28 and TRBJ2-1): DVKVTQSSRYLVKRTGEKVFLECVQDMDHENMFWYRQDPGLGLRLIYFSYDVKMKEKGDIPEGYSVSREKKERFSLILESASTNQTSMYLCASRRTGDNEQFFGPGTRLTVL.

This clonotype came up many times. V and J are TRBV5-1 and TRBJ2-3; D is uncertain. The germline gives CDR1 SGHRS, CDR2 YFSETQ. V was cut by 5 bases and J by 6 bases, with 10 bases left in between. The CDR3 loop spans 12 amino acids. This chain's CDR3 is CASRGEGDTQYF. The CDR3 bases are TGCGCCAGCAGAGGAGAAGGGGATACGCAGTATTTT.

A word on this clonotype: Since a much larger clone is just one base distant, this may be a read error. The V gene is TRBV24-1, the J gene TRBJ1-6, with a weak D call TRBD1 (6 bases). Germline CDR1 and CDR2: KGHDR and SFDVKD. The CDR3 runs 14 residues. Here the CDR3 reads CGTSDGQLNSPLHF. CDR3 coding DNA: TGTGGCACCAGTGATGGACAGCTTAATTCACCCCTCCACTTT.

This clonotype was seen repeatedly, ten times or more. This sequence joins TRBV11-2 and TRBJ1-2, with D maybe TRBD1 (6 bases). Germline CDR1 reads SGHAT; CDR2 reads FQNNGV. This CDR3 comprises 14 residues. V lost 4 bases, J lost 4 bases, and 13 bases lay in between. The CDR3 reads CASSSLGGPYGYTF. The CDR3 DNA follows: TGTGCCAGCAGCTCCCTTGGGGGGCCCTATGGCTACACCTTC.

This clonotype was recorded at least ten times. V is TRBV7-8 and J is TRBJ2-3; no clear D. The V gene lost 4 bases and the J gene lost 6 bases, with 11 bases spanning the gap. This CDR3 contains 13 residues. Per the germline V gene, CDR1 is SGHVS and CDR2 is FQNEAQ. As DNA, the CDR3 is TGTGCCAGCAGCTCGACGGACGGGGATACGCAGTATTTT. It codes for CASSSTDGDTQYF.

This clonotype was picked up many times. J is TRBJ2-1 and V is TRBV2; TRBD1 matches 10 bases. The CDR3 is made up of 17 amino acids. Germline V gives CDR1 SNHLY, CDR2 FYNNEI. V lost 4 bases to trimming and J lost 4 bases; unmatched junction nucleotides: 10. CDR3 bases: TGTGCCAGCAGTGGTCGCGTCGGGACAGGGGCGTACAATGAGCAGTTCTTC. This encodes CASSGRVGTGAYNEQFF.

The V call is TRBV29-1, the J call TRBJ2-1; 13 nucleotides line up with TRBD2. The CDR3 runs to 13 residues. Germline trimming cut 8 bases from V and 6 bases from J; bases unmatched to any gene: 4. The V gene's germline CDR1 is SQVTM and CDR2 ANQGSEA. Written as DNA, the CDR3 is TGCAGCACGAGACTAGCGGGAGGCAATGAGCAGTTCTTC. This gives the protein CSTRLAGGNEQFF.

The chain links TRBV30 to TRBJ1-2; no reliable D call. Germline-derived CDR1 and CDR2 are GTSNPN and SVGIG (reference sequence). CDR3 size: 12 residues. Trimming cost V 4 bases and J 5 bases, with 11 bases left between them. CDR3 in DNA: TGTGCCTGGAACGGGGATTCGTATGGCTACACCTTC. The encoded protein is CAWNGDSYGYTF.

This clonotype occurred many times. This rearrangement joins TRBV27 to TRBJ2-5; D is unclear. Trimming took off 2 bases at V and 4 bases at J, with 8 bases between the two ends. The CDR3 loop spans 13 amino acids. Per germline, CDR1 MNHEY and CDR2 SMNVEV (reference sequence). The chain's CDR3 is CASSLMEGETQYF. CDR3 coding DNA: TGTGCCAGCAGTTTAATGGAAGGAGAGACCCAGTACTTC.

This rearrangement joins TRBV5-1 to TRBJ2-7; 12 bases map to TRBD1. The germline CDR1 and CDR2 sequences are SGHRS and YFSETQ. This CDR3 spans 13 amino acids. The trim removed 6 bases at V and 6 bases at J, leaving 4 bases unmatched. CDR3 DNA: TGCGCCAGCACGGGACAGGGGGCAGCCGAGCAGTACTTC. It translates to CASTGQGAAEQYF.

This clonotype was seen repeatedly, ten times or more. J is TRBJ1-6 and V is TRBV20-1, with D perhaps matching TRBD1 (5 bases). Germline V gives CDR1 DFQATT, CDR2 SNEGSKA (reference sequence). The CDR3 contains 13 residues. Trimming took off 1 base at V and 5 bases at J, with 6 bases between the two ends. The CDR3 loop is CSARGQNNSPLHF. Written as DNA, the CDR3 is TGCAGTGCTAGAGGACAGAATAATTCACCCCTCCACTTT.

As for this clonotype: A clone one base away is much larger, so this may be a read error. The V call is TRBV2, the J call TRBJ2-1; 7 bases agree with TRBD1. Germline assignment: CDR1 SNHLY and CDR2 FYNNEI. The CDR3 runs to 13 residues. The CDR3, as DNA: TGTGCCAGCAAAGAGGGGGCTTACAATGAGCAGCTCTTC. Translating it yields CASKEGAYNEQLF.

DNA for the CDR3: TGTGCCAGCAGCCCTCGTGGTAGCGGGACCTACAATGAGCAGTTCTTC. As protein: CASSPRGSGTYNEQFF. The chain joins TRBV3-1 to TRBJ2-1, with 8 bases that match TRBD2. The germline V gene encodes CDR1 LGHDT and CDR2 YNNKEL (reference sequence). The V and J ends lost 4 bases and 2 bases, in that order; junction bases with no gene match: 7. The CDR3 contains 16 residues.

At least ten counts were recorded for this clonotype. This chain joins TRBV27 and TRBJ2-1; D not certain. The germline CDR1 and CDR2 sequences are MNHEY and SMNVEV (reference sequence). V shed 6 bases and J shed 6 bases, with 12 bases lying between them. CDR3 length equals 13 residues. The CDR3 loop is CASSPWDGNEQFF. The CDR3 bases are TGTGCCAGCAGCCCCTGGGATGGCAATGAGCAGTTCTTC.

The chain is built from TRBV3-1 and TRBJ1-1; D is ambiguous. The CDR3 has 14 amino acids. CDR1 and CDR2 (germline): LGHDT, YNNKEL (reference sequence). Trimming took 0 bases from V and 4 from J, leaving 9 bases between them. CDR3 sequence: CASSQEGISTEAFF. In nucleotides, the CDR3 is TGTGCCAGCAGCCAAGAAGGGATATCCACTGAAGCTTTCTTT.

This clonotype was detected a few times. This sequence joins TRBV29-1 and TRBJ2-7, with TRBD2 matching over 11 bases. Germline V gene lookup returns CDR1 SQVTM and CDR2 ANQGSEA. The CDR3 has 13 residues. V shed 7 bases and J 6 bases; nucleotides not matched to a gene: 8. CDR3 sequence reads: CSAATSGRTEQYF. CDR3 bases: TGCAGCGCCGCTACTAGCGGGAGAACCGAGCAGTACTTC.